Below are 19 T cell receptor beta chains sequenced from a single sample in a study of blood T cell repertoires in COVID-19. TCRdb keeps only in-frame clones here, not all; method: immunoSEQ multiplex PCR. This table holds roughly 130,000 clones, approximately 84% found once. Sequencing input: peripheral blood. These receptors came from a woman in her thirties who had recovered from COVID-19.

This clone was counted between two and nine times. V gene TRBV27 combines with J gene TRBJ2-1, with a possible D match to TRBD2 (6 bases). Between the trimmed V and J ends, which lost 3 bases and 6 bases, there was a span of 18 bases. CDR3 length: 16 residues. From germline, CDR1 is MNHEY and CDR2 SMNVEV (reference sequence). This CDR3 reads CASSFGAGLSGNEQFF. CDR3 DNA: TGTGCCAGCAGTTTCGGAGCGGGCCTCTCGGGCAATGAGCAGTTCTTC.

This clone occurred many times. The genes are TRBV5-4 and TRBJ2-1, with TRBD2 matching 10 bases. Germline V gene sequence: CDR1 SGHNT, CDR2 YYREEE (reference sequence). V shed 4 bases and J 4 bases; nucleotides not matched to a gene: 11. The CDR3 extends over 17 amino acids. DNA of the CDR3: TGTGCCAGCAGCCCAGGACTAGCGGAGCTTATTTACAATGAGCAGTTCTTC. Translated, it gives CASSPGLAELIYNEQFF.

The chain has TRBV29-1 and TRBJ1-1; D perhaps matches TRBD1 (5 bases). The CDR3 spans 13 residues. CDR1 is SQVTM and CDR2 is ANQGSEA in the germline V gene. CDR3 protein: CTVRGSRNTEAFF. CDR3 in DNA: TGCACGGTGCGGGGGAGTAGGAACACTGAAGCTTTCTTT.

This clone has a single count. This chain links TRBV7-3 with TRBJ2-2; 7 bases agree with TRBD2. Germline V gene data show CDR1 as SGHTA and CDR2 as FQGTGA. V was clipped by 4 bases and J by 5 bases; unmatched bases: 7. The CDR3 has 15 amino acids. The CDR3: CASSSAAGRTGELFF. In DNA form, the CDR3 reads TGTGCCAGCAGCTCCGCAGCGGGAAGAACCGGGGAGCTGTTTTTT.

CDR3 sequence reads: CASSPAPGKETQYF. As DNA, the CDR3 is TGTGCCAGCTCACCCGCCCCAGGGAAGGAGACCCAGTACTTC. The chain carries TRBV18 and TRBJ2-5; D possibly corresponds to TRBD1 (5 bases). Looked up from germline, CDR1 is KGHSH and CDR2 is LQKENI. The CDR3 is 14 residues long. Trimming pared 3 bases from V and 5 bases from J, leaving 13 bases between.

The table lists this clone with a count of one. The chain carries TRBV5-4 and TRBJ1-1, with 7 bases aligning to TRBD1. The CDR3 totals 15 residues. The germline V gene has CDR1 SGHNT and CDR2 YYREEE (reference sequence). With 1 base clipped from V and 1 base from J, the junction kept 4 bases outside the gene matches. The CDR3 sequence: CASSLTGARNTEAFF. As DNA, the CDR3 is TGTGCCAGCAGCTTGACAGGGGCCAGGAACACTGAAGCTTTCTTT.

The chain couples TRBV3-1 (or the pseudogene TRBV3-2) to TRBJ2-1; possibly TRBD1 for D (6 bases). The CDR3 contains 16 residues. The V end was cut by 1 base, the J end by 8 bases, with 18 bases between. The germline CDR1 and CDR2 sequences are LGHDT and YNNKEL (reference sequence). CDR3 nucleotide sequence: TGTGCCAGCAGCCAAGGAGGTACCTTAGGGGGTCATGAGCAGTTCTTC. It specifies CASSQGGTLGGHEQFF.

The chain has TRBV11-3 and TRBJ2-3; D gene unclear. CDR3 length: 13 amino acids. From germline, CDR1 is SGHNT and CDR2 YENEEA. Trimming cost V 1 base and J 0 bases, with 2 bases left between them. CDR3 in amino acids: CASSLASTDTQYF. The CDR3 DNA reads TGTGCCAGCAGCTTAGCTAGCACAGATACGCAGTATTTT.

This clone was counted a single time. The V gene is TRBV4-1, the J gene TRBJ2-1, with 9 bases that match TRBD2. Trimming at V came to 1 base and at J to 7 bases, leaving 11 bases not matched to a gene. The CDR3 length is 17 residues. Germline CDR1 and CDR2: MGHRA and YSYEKL. The CDR3 bases are TGCGCCAGCAGCCAAGGCGGTGTTAGCGGGAGTTTTAATGAGCAGTTCTTC. Its translation is CASSQGGVSGSFNEQFF.

The chain recombines TRBV2 with TRBJ2-1, with TRBD1 identical over 7 bases. V was pared by 6 bases and J by 4 bases, with 6 bases of the junction left unmatched. CDR1 and CDR2 from the germline V gene are SNHLY and FYNNEI. This CDR3 is built from 14 residues. The CDR3 protein is CASRTGTAYNEQFF. The CDR3 DNA is TGTGCCAGCAGGACCGGGACAGCTTACAATGAGCAGTTCTTC.

This clone showed up just once. The V gene is TRBV27, the J gene TRBJ1-1, with TRBD1 as a possible D gene (5 bases). Germline V CDR1 and CDR2: MNHEY, SMNVEV (reference sequence). Deletions cut 6 bases from V and 1 base from J, with 18 bases between. The length of the CDR3 is 16 residues. The CDR3 region is CASSPLFQGQNTEAFF. DNA of the CDR3: TGTGCCAGCAGCCCGCTATTCCAAGGACAGAACACTGAAGCTTTCTTT.

This clone was recorded once. The chain combines TRBV5-4 with TRBJ2-5; D not resolved. V gave up 0 bases and J gave up 1 base, with 7 bases separating them. The CDR3 totals 14 residues. Germline-derived CDR1 and CDR2 are SGHNT and YYREEE (reference sequence). The DNA of the CDR3 is TGTGCCAGCAGCTTGGTGGGCAGCCAAGAGACCCAGTACTTC. Residues: CASSLVGSQETQYF.

The chain uses TRBV19 and TRBJ2-2, with a tentative D call TRBD1 (6 bases). This CDR3 contains 15 residues. Germline CDR1 reads LNHDA; CDR2 reads SQIVND (reference sequence). Trimming left V 5 bases short and J 4 bases short, with 14 bases between. CDR3 nucleotide sequence: TGTGCCAGTAGTCCAGACAGGTTGGGCACCGGGGAGCTGTTTTTT. Its protein is CASSPDRLGTGELFF.

The rearrangement uses TRBV13 and TRBJ2-7; D tentatively fits TRBD1 or TRBD2 (7 bases each). With 4 bases removed from V and 2 bases from J, the gap between germline ends came to 12 bases. The CDR3 is 14 residues long. Germline loops: CDR1 PRHDT, CDR2 FYEKMQ (reference sequence). CDR3 in DNA: TGTGCCAGCAGCTCAGGGGGGGGAGCCTACGAGCAGTACTTC. Translation: CASSSGGGAYEQYF. Based on the CDR3 plus reference TRBV13 and TRBJ2-7, the full variable domain is AAGVIQSPRHLIKEKRETATLKCYPIPRHDTVYWYQQGPGQDPQFLISFYEKMQSDKGSIPDRFSAQQFSDYHSELNMSSLELGDSALYFCASSSGGGAYEQYFGPGTRLTVT.

The rearrangement joins TRBV24-1 to TRBJ1-2; D might be TRBD1 (6 bases). CDR3 length: 16 amino acids. The ends were cut back, 9 bases at V and 0 bases at J, with 19 bases in the middle. Germline CDR1 KGHDR, CDR2 SFDVKD. The CDR3 coding sequence is TGTGCCACCGCCCCAGGCAGGGACACTTCTAACTATGGCTACACCTTC. As protein: CATAPGRDTSNYGYTF.

The chain recombines TRBV7-8 with TRBJ1-1; tentatively, D is TRBD1 (6 bases). CDR3 length equals 13 residues. V lost 4 bases and J lost 1, with 7 bases in between. Germline CDR1 reads SGHVS; CDR2 reads FQNEAQ. The CDR3, as DNA: TGTGCCAGCAGCTCCAGGGGGAACACTGAAGCTTTCTTT. Protein sequence: CASSSRGNTEAFF.

The V call is TRBV4-2, the J call TRBJ1-2, with 8 positions matching TRBD1. The V and J ends lost 0 bases and 7 bases, in that order; junction bases with no gene match: 10. The CDR3 has 16 residues. Germline V gives CDR1 LGHNA, CDR2 YNFKEQ. The CDR3 coding sequence is TGTGCCAGCAGCCAAGAGTCCTACAGGGGGAATAGTGGCTACACCTTC. Translation gives CASSQESYRGNSGYTF.

The chain joins TRBV10-2 to TRBJ1-1; D call uncertain. Germline V CDR1 and CDR2: WSHSY, SAAADI. V was shortened by 6 bases and J by 2 bases, with 13 bases between the two germline ends. This CDR3 region has 14 residues. In nucleotides, the CDR3 is TGCGCCAGCAGCGCCCCGGACTTAAACACTGAAGCTTTCTTT. This encodes CASSAPDLNTEAFF.

V gene TRBV19 combines with J gene TRBJ2-3; TRBD2 agrees at 10 bases. This CDR3 contains 15 residues. Losses at the gene ends were 5 bases for V and 5 bases for J; bases not matched to a gene: 7. Germline V gene lookup returns CDR1 LNHDA and CDR2 SQIVND (reference sequence). CDR3 sequence reads: CASSLSGRARDTQYF. The DNA of the CDR3 is TGTGCCAGTAGTCTCAGCGGGAGGGCGAGAGATACGCAGTATTTT. The full variable domain, its missing parts supplied by reference TRBV19 and TRBJ2-3, is DGGITQSPKYLFRKEGQNVTLSCEQNLNHDAMYWYRQDPGQGLRLIYYSQIVNDFQKGDIAEGYSVSREKKESFPLTVTSAQKNPTAFYLCASSLSGRARDTQYFGPGTRLTVL.